A selection of T cell receptor beta chains follows, all from one sample in a study of cytomegalovirus exposure and HLA in healthy donors. Sequencing was performed with immunoSEQ multiplex PCR; in TCRdb, only in-frame clones are kept and a portion is missing. The sample contains fewer than 110,000 clones, roughly 70% of which appear only once. The sample consisted of PBMCs. These receptors were collected from a woman between 40 and 50 years old in good health and CMV-seropositive. Both conserved end residues are part of each CDR3. D genes are given only for firm matches. Expanded clones get a size class; other rows say once, few or many, or leave the size out.

d_call,v_call,j_call,clone_size,cdr3_nt,cdr3_aa
NA,TRBV5-4,TRBJ2-3,NA,TGTGCCAGCAGTTCGAAGCTCACTAGCACAGATACGCAGTATTTT,CASSSKLTSTDTQYF
NA,TRBV7-8,TRBJ1-2,NA,TGTGCCAGCAGCCTGAAACAGGGAGAACACTATGGCTACACCTTC,CASSLKQGEHYGYTF
TRBD1,TRBV7-2,TRBJ2-7,NA,TGTGCCAGCAGCCGGACAGGGATCTACGAGCAGTACTTC,CASSRTGIYEQYF
TRBD1,TRBV27,TRBJ1-2,NA,TGTGCCAGCAGTTTAAGACAGGGGAATGGCTACACCTTC,CASSLRQGNGYTF
TRBD2,TRBV7-7,TRBJ2-5,NA,TGTGCTAGCAGCTTAGCGGGGGCGTCAGAGACCCAGTACTTC,CASSLAGASETQYF
TRBD1,TRBV5-4,TRBJ1-4,NA,TGTGCCAGCAGCGCTCCGGGACAGGGGGGCCTTTTT,CASSAPGQGGLF
NA,TRBV7-9,TRBJ1-1,NA,TGTGCCAGCAGCCACCGGGAGCGAGACACTGAAGCTTTCTTT,CASSHRERDTEAFF
NA,TRBV9,TRBJ2-7,NA,TGTGCCAGCAGCGAAAACCCACAGGGACCCTACGAGCAGTACTTC,CASSENPQGPYEQYF
NA,TRBV5-1,TRBJ1-2,few,TGCGCCAGCAGCTTGGGGCAAGACTATGGCTACACCTTC,CASSLGQDYGYTF
NA,TRBV29-1,TRBJ2-7,NA,TGCAGCGTTGCGTTGGGGCGGCCTCGTCAGTACTTC,CSVALGRPRQYF
NA,TRBV6-1,TRBJ1-6,NA,TGTGCCAGCAGTGAAGCGAGGCTACGGGATTCACCCCTCCACTTT,CASSEARLRDSPLHF
NA,TRBV7-9,TRBJ1-5,NA,TGTGCCAGCAGCTTGGGAACAGGGTTGGGGAACAATCAGCCCCAGCATTTT,CASSLGTGLGNNQPQHF
TRBD1,TRBV6-6,TRBJ1-6,NA,TGTGCCAGCATTCAGACAGGGGGCGATTCACCCCTCCACTTT,CASIQTGGDSPLHF
TRBD1,TRBV5-1,TRBJ1-1,NA,TGCGCCAGCGGCGGGACAGGGGCAACCACTGAAGCTTTCTTT,CASGGTGATTEAFF
TRBD2,TRBV5-6,TRBJ2-5,NA,TGTGCCAGCAGCCGAGGGACTAGCGGAACCCAAGAGACCCAGTACTTC,CASSRGTSGTQETQYF
TRBD1,TRBV5-8,TRBJ1-5,NA,TGTGCCAGCAGCCCTGTGACAGGGTCGGCCAATCAGCCCCAGCATTTT,CASSPVTGSANQPQHF
NA,TRBV5-4,TRBJ2-1,NA,TGTGCCAGCAGCTCTGCTGACGGGGGCTCCTACAATGAGCAGTTCTTC,CASSSADGGSYNEQFF
TRBD2,TRBV28,TRBJ2-5,few,TGTGCCAGCAGGGCCCTCTCGGGGGGAGGAGAGACCCAGTACTTC,CASRALSGGGETQYF
TRBD2,TRBV30,TRBJ2-1,NA,TGTGCCTGGACACGGCTAGCGGGGACATACAATGAGCAGTTCTTC,CAWTRLAGTYNEQFF
NA,TRBV7-3,TRBJ2-6,once,TGTGCCAGCAGCTCCCCCGGGGGGGCCAACGTCCTGACTTTC,CASSSPGGANVLTF
TRBD2,TRBV23-1,TRBJ2-1,NA,TGCGCCAGCAGTCAAAGGACTCGGGGACTAGCGCTCGAGTACAATGAGCAGTTCTTC,CASSQRTRGLALEYNEQFF
TRBD1,TRBV5-4,TRBJ2-2,NA,TGTGCCAGCAGCTTGTCAGGACAGGGGAACACCGGGGAGCTGTTTTTT,CASSLSGQGNTGELFF
NA,TRBV14,TRBJ1-2,NA,TGTGCCAGCAGCCAAAATCGGAGGGGATTCACCTTC,CASSQNRRGFTF
TRBD2,TRBV27,TRBJ2-7,NA,TGTGCCAGCAGTGTACTAGCGGGGGGACTCTACGAGCAGTACTTC,CASSVLAGGLYEQYF
NA,TRBV2,TRBJ2-1,NA,TGTGCCAGCAGCTACGACAATGAGCAGTTCTTC,CASSYDNEQFF
TRBD1,TRBV28,TRBJ1-1,once,TGTGCCAGCACCCCCCCGACAGGGCTCACTGAAGCTTTCTTT,CASTPPTGLTEAFF
TRBD1,TRBV30,TRBJ1-1,NA,TGTGCCTACTCACCCGCCCGACAGGGAATGAACACTGAAGCTTTCTTT,CAYSPARQGMNTEAFF
NA,TRBV25-1,TRBJ2-5,NA,TGTGCCAGCAGTGAAGGGGCTGGGGTGACCCAGTACTTC,CASSEGAGVTQYF
NA,TRBV6-5,TRBJ2-7,NA,TGTGCCAGCAGTTACTCGAACAGGGCTCACTACGAGCAGTACTTC,CASSYSNRAHYEQYF
TRBD1,TRBV2,TRBJ1-3,few,TGTGCCAGCAGTTCCAACCCGGGACAGCTATATTCTGGAAACACCATATATTTT,CASSSNPGQLYSGNTIYF
NA,TRBV6-5,TRBJ1-2,NA,TGTGCCAGCAGTTCGATTAAAACAGGGACTAACTATGGCTACACCTTC,CASSSIKTGTNYGYTF
NA,TRBV11-1,TRBJ2-2,NA,TGTGCCAGCAGCTTGGGACACCTTAACACCGGGGAGCTGTTTTTT,CASSLGHLNTGELFF
NA,TRBV2,TRBJ1-3,NA,TGTGCCAGCAGTACCCGCAGGGGATCTGGAAACACCATATATTTT,CASSTRRGSGNTIYF
NA,TRBV5-1,TRBJ1-2,NA,TGCGCCAGCAGCCCGGCGATAGGGACACCGTATGGCTACACCTTC,CASSPAIGTPYGYTF
TRBD2,TRBV6-1,TRBJ2-7,once,TGTGCCAGCAGTGAGAGCGGGGGGCAAACCTACGAGCAGTACTTC,CASSESGGQTYEQYF
NA,TRBV27,TRBJ2-7,NA,TGTGCCAGCAGTTTGGGTACAGGGAGGCAGTACTTC,CASSLGTGRQYF
NA,TRBV6-5,TRBJ1-6,few,TGTGCCAGCAGTTCCCGGGCAGGGAGGAAGAATTCACCCCTCCACTTT,CASSSRAGRKNSPLHF
NA,TRBV19,TRBJ1-2,NA,TGTGCCAGTAGTTCCCAAGGGGCGGCCTATGGCTACACCTTC,CASSSQGAAYGYTF
NA,TRBV19,TRBJ1-5,NA,TGTGCCAGTAGTATAGTTCCAGCGCAGGGGCCCCAGCATTTT,CASSIVPAQGPQHF
TRBD2,TRBV6-4,TRBJ2-2,few,TGTGCCAGCAGTGACCGGGGGGAAGCCGGGGAGCTGTTTTTT,CASSDRGEAGELFF
NA,TRBV19,TRBJ2-3,few,TGTGCCAGCTCGGAGGGGGCCAGCACAGATACGCAGTATTTT,CASSEGASTDTQYF
NA,TRBV11-2,TRBJ2-3,NA,TGTGCCAGCGTAAACCCCGCCTCCGGAGATACGCAGTATTTT,CASVNPASGDTQYF
NA,TRBV10-2,TRBJ1-3,NA,TGCGCCAGCGCGGAGAGAAACACCATATATTTT,CASAERNTIYF
NA,TRBV2,TRBJ2-7,NA,TGTGCCAGCAGATGGATACACTTTGAGGGCTACGAGCAGTACTTC,CASRWIHFEGYEQYF
NA,TRBV5-1,TRBJ1-2,NA,TGCGCCAGCAGCCCCAGAGGGTCTTATGGCTACACCTTC,CASSPRGSYGYTF
NA,TRBV5-1,TRBJ1-6,NA,TGCGCCAGCAGCCCTCGAGGCGGTAATAATTCACCCCTCCACTTT,CASSPRGGNNSPLHF
NA,TRBV27,TRBJ1-4,NA,TGTGCCAGCAGTTTATGGGGGGGGTCAAATGAAAAACTGTTTTTT,CASSLWGGSNEKLFF
NA,TRBV7-2,TRBJ1-5,NA,TGTGCCAGCAGCTTAGGGCAGAACCTTAATCAGCCCCAGCATTTT,CASSLGQNLNQPQHF
NA,TRBV18,TRBJ1-4,NA,TGTGCCAGCTCACCAAGGCAGGTTAATGAAAAACTGTTTTTT,CASSPRQVNEKLFF
NA,TRBV5-1,TRBJ2-7,NA,TGCGCCAGCAGCTTGCTAGATCTTGGCGAGCAGTACTTC,CASSLLDLGEQYF
TRBD1,TRBV7-2,TRBJ2-2,NA,TGTGCCAGCAGCGGTACCAGGGGGCCCGGGGAGCTGTTTTTT,CASSGTRGPGELFF
NA,TRBV30,TRBJ1-6,once,TGTGCCTGGGGGGTCGAGGGATCACCCCTCCACTTT,CAWGVEGSPLHF
TRBD1,TRBV6-1,TRBJ1-2,NA,TGTGCCAGCAGTGAAACCGGACAGGGGATCTATGGCTACACCTTC,CASSETGQGIYGYTF
NA,TRBV5-1,TRBJ2-5,NA,TGCGCCAGCAGCTTGGGGCAGGGAGGAGAGACCCAGTACTTC,CASSLGQGGETQYF
NA,TRBV9,TRBJ1-3,NA,TGTGCCAGCAGCTTAGGTCCACAGTCAGGAAACACCATATATTTT,CASSLGPQSGNTIYF
TRBD2,TRBV7-2,TRBJ2-7,NA,TGTGCCAGCAGCTTCAGCGGGGTTGGGATCTACGAGCAGTACTTC,CASSFSGVGIYEQYF
NA,TRBV19,TRBJ2-3,NA,TGTGCCAGTAGTAATCGAGGAGCTAGCACAGATACGCAGTATTTT,CASSNRGASTDTQYF